This T cell receptor beta chain was captured by sequencing in a study of T-cell reconstitution after alpha-beta-depleted transplantation in children. The TCRbeta library incorporated unique molecular identifiers. One entry per CDR3 protein results from TCRdb running MiXCR on the PCR reads. The profile shows fewer than 120,000 distinct CDR3 sequences, over 9% of them singletons. In its sample, this clonotype was seen many times. The germline V and J ends were trimmed by 4 bases and 4 bases, with 21 bases remaining between them. The CDR3 runs 16 residues. Germline V gene lookup returns CDR1 SGHKS and CDR2 YYEKEE (reference sequence).

The input for sequencing was PBMCs from the stem cell graft donor, taken from the stem cell graft. This receptor was obtained from a human donor who donated a stem cell graft to a child with acute lymphoblastic leukemia. This sequence joins TRBV5-5 and TRBJ2-7; either TRBD1 or TRBD2 may supply D (5 bases each). DNA for the CDR3: TGTGCCAGCAGCCCCGCTACCGGGACGGAGTCTTACGAGCAGTACTTC. It translates to CASSPATGTESYEQYF. The whole variable domain, remainder taken from reference TRBV5-5 and TRBJ2-7, is DAGVTQSPTHLIKTRGQQVTLRCSPISGHKSVSWYQQVLGQGPQFIFQYYEKEERGRGNFPDRFSARQFPNYSSELNVNALLLGDSALYLCASSPATGTESYEQYFGPGTRLTVT.